The 5 T cell receptor beta chains presented below share a single source sample, sequenced in a study of T cells in Graves' hyperthyroidism and ophthalmopathy. RNA transcripts served as the template for amplifying TCR beta CDR3 regions. The TCR CDR3 was amplified in a first-round RT-PCR using the HTBI primer set. TCRdb recomputed calls from the multiplex PCR reads with MiXCR, one row per CDR3 protein. The table lists roughly 700,000 distinct CDR3 sequences, around 40% of them singletons. Sequencing was performed on blood. These receptors originate from a woman aged 35 to 49 with Graves' hyperthyroidism.

This clonotype was seen at least ten times. This chain connects TRBV7-2 to TRBJ1-6; D perhaps matches TRBD1 (5 bases). The V end lost 3 bases, the J end lost 10 bases, and 10 bases lay between the germline ends. The CDR3 length is 13 residues. Germline V gene data show CDR1 as SGHTA and CDR2 as FQGNSA. DNA for the CDR3: TGTGCCAGCAGCTTGGGGGGAGGATCACCCCTCCACTTT. Its protein product is CASSLGGGSPLHF.

This clonotype was counted ten times or more. The chain combines TRBV6-5 with TRBJ1-1, with no clear D. Trimming took off 5 bases at V and 10 bases at J, with 14 bases between the two ends. The CDR3 contains 12 residues. The germline V gene encodes CDR1 MNHEY and CDR2 SVGAGI. CDR3 protein: CASSSSWAGAFF. The DNA of the CDR3 is TGTGCCAGCAGTAGTTCTTGGGCTGGAGCTTTCTTT.

This clonotype was detected only once. Being one base from a much bigger clone, this may be a read error. This chain uses TRBV29-1 with TRBJ2-2, with 8 bases identical to TRBD2. This CDR3 is 12 amino acids long. Germline CDR1 SQVTM, CDR2 ANQGSEA. The CDR3 coding sequence is TGCAGCGTTGATTCCGGTAGCGGGGAGCTGCTTTTT. Its translation is CSVDSGSGELLF.

This clonotype turned up a few times. This chain joins TRBV7-3 and TRBJ1-2, with 10 bases aligning to TRBD1. This CDR3 comprises 15 residues. Germline V CDR1 and CDR2: SGHTA, FQGTGA. Losses at the gene ends were 3 bases for V and 1 base for J; bases not matched to a gene: 2. The CDR3 here is CASSFRTGGNYGYTF. The CDR3 DNA follows: TGTGCCAGCAGCTTTCGGACAGGGGGTAACTATGGCTACACCTTC.

The rearrangement uses TRBV6-1 and TRBJ2-7, with D possibly matching TRBD1 (6 bases). Trimming stripped 4 bases from V and 6 bases from J, with 16 bases between. There are 14 residues in the CDR3. Germline V gene sequence: CDR1 MNHNS, CDR2 SASEGT. The CDR3 loop is CASSATRDTTEQYF. CDR3 nucleotides: TGTGCCAGCAGTGCTACCCGGGACACCACCGAGCAGTACTTC.